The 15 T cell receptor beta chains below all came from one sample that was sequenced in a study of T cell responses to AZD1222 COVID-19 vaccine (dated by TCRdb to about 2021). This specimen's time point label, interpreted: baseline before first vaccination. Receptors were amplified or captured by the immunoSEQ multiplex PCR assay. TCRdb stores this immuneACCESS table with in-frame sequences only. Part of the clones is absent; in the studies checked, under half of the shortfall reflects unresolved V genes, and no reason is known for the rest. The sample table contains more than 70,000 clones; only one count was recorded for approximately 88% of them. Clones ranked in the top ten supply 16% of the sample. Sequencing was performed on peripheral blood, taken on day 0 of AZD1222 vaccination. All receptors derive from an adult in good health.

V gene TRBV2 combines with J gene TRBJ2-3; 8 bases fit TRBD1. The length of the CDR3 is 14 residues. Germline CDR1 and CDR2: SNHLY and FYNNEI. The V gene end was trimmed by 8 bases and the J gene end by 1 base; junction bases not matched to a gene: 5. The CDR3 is CASGGDRRTDTQYF. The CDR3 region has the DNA TGTGCCAGCGGTGGGGACAGGCGCACAGATACGCAGTATTTT.

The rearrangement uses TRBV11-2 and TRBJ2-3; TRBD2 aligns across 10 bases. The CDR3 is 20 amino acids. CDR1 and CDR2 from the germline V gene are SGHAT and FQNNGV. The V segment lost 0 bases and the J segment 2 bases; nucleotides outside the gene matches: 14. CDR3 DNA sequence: TGTGCCAGCAGCTTAGACGGTCGGAGTAGCGGGAGGCGGTACACAGATACGCAGTATTTT. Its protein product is CASSLDGRSSGRRYTDTQYF.

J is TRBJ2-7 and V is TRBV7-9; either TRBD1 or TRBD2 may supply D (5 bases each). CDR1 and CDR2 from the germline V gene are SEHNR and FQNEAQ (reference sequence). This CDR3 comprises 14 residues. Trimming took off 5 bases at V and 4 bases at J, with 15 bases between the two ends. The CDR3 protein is CASSPGAQEYEQYF. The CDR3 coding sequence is TGTGCCAGCAGCCCCGGGGCGCAGGAATACGAGCAGTACTTC.

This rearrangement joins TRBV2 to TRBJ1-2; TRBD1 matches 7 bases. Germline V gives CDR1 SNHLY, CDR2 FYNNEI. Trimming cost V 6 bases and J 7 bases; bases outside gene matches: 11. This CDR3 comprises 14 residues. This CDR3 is CASSRQGAWFGYTF. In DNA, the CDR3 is TGTGCCAGCAGCCGACAGGGAGCTTGGTTTGGCTACACCTTC.

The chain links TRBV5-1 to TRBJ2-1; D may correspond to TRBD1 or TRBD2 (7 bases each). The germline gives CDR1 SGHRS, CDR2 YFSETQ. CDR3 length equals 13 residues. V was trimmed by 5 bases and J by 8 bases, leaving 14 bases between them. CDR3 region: CASSSRGGDEQFF. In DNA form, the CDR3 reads TGCGCCAGCAGTTCCAGGGGGGGCGATGAGCAGTTCTTC.

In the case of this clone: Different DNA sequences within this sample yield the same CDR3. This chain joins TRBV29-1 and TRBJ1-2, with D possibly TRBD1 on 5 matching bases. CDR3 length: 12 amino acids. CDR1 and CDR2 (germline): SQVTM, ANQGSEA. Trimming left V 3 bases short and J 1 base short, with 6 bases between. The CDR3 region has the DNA TGCAGCGTTGAGGGGGATAACTATGGCTACACCTTC. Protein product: CSVEGDNYGYTF.

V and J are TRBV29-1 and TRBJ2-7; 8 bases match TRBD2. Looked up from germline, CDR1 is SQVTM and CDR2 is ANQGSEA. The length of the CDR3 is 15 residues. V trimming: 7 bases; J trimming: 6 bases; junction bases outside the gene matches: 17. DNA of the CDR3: TGCAGCGCTATGATTAGCGGGGCAAACCTGGGCGAGCAGTACTTC. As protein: CSAMISGANLGEQYF.

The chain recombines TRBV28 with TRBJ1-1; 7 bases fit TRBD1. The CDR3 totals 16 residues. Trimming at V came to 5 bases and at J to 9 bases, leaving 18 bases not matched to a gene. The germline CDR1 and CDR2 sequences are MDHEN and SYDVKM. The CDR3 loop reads CASSPSGTAGSRKAFF. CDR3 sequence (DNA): TGTGCCAGCAGTCCAAGCGGGACAGCAGGTTCTCGGAAAGCTTTCTTT.

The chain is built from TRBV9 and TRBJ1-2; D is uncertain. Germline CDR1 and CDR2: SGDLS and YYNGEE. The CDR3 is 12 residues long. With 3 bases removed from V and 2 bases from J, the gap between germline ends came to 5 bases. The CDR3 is CASSGPNYGYTF. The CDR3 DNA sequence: TGTGCCAGCAGCGGGCCCAACTATGGCTACACCTTC.

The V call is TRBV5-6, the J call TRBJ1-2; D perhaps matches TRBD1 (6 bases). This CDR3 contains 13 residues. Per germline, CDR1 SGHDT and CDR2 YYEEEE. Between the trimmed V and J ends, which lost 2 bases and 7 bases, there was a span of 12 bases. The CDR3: CASSLLDSPGYTF. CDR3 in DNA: TGTGCCAGCAGCTTACTGGACAGCCCTGGCTACACCTTC.

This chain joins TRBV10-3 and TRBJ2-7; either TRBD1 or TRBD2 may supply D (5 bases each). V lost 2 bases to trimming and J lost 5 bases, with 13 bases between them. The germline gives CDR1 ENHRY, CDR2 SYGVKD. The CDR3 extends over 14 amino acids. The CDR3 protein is CAISEPGQSHEQYF. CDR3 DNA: TGTGCCATCAGTGAGCCGGGGCAGTCCCACGAGCAGTACTTC.

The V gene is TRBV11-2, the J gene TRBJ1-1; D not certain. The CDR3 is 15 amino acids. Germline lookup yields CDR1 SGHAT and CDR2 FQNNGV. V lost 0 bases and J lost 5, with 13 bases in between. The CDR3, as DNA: TGTGCCAGCAGCTTAGATCTAACGACTCGGACTGAAGCTTTCTTT. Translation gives CASSLDLTTRTEAFF.

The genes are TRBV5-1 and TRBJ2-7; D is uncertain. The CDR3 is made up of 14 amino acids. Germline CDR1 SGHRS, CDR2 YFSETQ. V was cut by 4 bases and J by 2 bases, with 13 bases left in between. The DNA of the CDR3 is TGCGCCAGCAGCCCGGACCAAACGACCTACGAGCAGTACTTC. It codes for CASSPDQTTYEQYF. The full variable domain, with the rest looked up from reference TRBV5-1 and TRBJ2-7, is KAGVTQTPRYLIKTRGQQVTLSCSPISGHRSVSWYQQTPGQGLQFLFEYFSETQRNKGNFPGRFSGRQFSNSRSEMNVSTLELGDSALYLCASSPDQTTYEQYFGPGTRLTVT.

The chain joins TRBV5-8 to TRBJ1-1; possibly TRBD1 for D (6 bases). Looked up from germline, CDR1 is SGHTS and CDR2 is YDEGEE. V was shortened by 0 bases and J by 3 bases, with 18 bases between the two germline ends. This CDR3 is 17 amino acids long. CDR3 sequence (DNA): TGTGCCAGCAGCTTGGGAGGATGGGACACTGGGGACACTGAAGCTTTCTTT. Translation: CASSLGGWDTGDTEAFF.

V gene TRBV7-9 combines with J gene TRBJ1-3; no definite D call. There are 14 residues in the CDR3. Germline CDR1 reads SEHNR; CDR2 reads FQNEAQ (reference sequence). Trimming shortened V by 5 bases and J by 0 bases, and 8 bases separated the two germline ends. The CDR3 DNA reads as TGTGCCAGCAGCAGGGCCATCTCTGGAAACACCATATATTTT. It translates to CASSRAISGNTIYF.